What follows are 27 T cell receptor beta chains derived from one specimen sequenced in a study of T cell clonotyping in hematopoietic cell transplantation. Assay: immunoSEQ multiplex PCR; the TCRdb copy retains only in-frame clones and omits some. The top ten hold approximately 6.6% of the sample, which has roughly 30,000 clones, approximately 80% seen once. The time point: recipient sample about 28 days before transplant, after cytoreduction. The sequences come from peripheral blood mononuclear cells, collected before stem cell transplant. Source of these receptors: a woman under 40 with chronic myeloid leukemia. Some clones in this sample may be carry-over from other donors' samples.

CDR3 amino acids: CASSQGQADNYGYTF. The CDR3 DNA reads as TGTGCCAGCAGCCAGGGACAGGCGGATAACTATGGCTACACCTTC. This sequence joins TRBV5-4 and TRBJ1-2; 8 bases are shared with TRBD1. There are 15 residues in the CDR3. The germline CDR1 and CDR2 sequences are SGHNT and YYREEE (reference sequence). After removal of 4 bases from V and 1 base from J, the junction contained 6 bases not matched to a gene.

The chain joins TRBV19 to TRBJ1-2, with D perhaps matching TRBD1 (5 bases). Germline CDR1 is LNHDA and CDR2 is SQIVND (reference sequence). V was pared by 7 bases and J by 3 bases, with 12 bases between. This CDR3 is built from 13 residues. The DNA of the CDR3 is TGTGCCAGTAATCTTGGGACTTACTATGGCTACACCTTC. Amino acid sequence: CASNLGTYYGYTF.

The count of this clone is one. V gene TRBV2 combines with J gene TRBJ2-2; no firm D call. Germline loops: CDR1 SNHLY, CDR2 FYNNEI. The germline V and J ends were trimmed by 8 bases and 1 base, with 5 bases remaining between them. The CDR3 sequence is 12 residues long. CDR3 in DNA: TGTGCCAGCCAAGAGAACACCGGGGAGCTGTTTTTT. The encoded protein is CASQENTGELFF.

CDR3 sequence reads: CAWSVQGARGNTIYF. CDR3 in DNA: TGTGCCTGGAGTGTACAGGGGGCGCGTGGAAACACCATATATTTT. This chain connects TRBV30 to TRBJ1-3, with 9 positions matching TRBD1. This CDR3 contains 15 residues. Germline-derived CDR1 and CDR2 are GTSNPN and SVGIG (reference sequence). V lost 0 bases to trimming and J lost 3 bases; unmatched junction nucleotides: 3.

The chain is built from TRBV7-6 and TRBJ2-7; no clear D. Germline CDR1 reads SGHVS; CDR2 reads FNYEAQ. The CDR3 has 12 amino acids. Trimming took 0 bases from V and 4 from J, leaving 4 bases between them. The CDR3 bases are TGTGCCAGCAGCTTAGCGATGTACGAGCAGTACTTC. Translated, it gives CASSLAMYEQYF.

The chain carries TRBV7-3 and TRBJ2-7, with D tentatively TRBD2 (5 bases). This CDR3 contains 14 residues. V shed 6 bases and J shed 2 bases, with 14 bases lying between them. The germline V gene has CDR1 SGHTA and CDR2 FQGTGA. The CDR3 DNA follows: TGTGCCAGCAGTCCCGGGATTTTCCCCTACGAGCAGTACTTC. Its translation: CASSPGIFPYEQYF.

The gene calls are TRBV6-1 and TRBJ2-7; D might be TRBD2 (5 bases). The CDR3 extends over 12 amino acids. V was shortened by 5 bases and J by 4 bases, with 9 bases between the two germline ends. Germline V gene data show CDR1 as MNHNS and CDR2 as SASEGT. Here the CDR3 DNA reads TGTGCCAGCAGTCGGACTGTTTACGAGCAGTACTTC. Amino acids: CASSRTVYEQYF.

J is TRBJ2-7 and V is TRBV19; D gene uncertain. Germline-derived CDR1 and CDR2 are LNHDA and SQIVND (reference sequence). This CDR3 has 15 residues. V lost 3 bases and J 0 bases, leaving 12 bases between the germline ends. CDR3 residues: CASSIRRSNSYEQYV. DNA of the CDR3: TGTGCCAGTAGTATTCGCAGGAGTAACTCCTACGAGCAGTACGTC.

V is TRBV2 and J is TRBJ2-7, with D hard to call. This CDR3 spans 12 amino acids. The germline gives CDR1 SNHLY, CDR2 FYNNEI. Trimming removed 8 bases from V and 0 bases from J, with 8 bases in between. CDR3 in amino acids: CASRGSSYEQYV. CDR3 bases: TGTGCCAGCCGCGGCAGCTCCTACGAGCAGTACGTC.

The rearrangement links TRBV6-5 to TRBJ2-7, with D uncertain. This CDR3 spans 15 amino acids. Germline CDR1 and CDR2: MNHEY and SVGAGI. Trimming shortened V by 0 bases and J by 1 base, and 10 bases separated the two germline ends. The CDR3 DNA sequence: TGTGCCAGCAGTTACTCACCGTGGAGTTCCTACGAGCAGTACTTC. It is translated as CASSYSPWSSYEQYF.

A single count supports this clone. The genes are TRBV30 and TRBJ1-4; D is uncertain. This CDR3 is built from 14 residues. The germline gives CDR1 GTSNPN, CDR2 SVGIG (reference sequence). V lost 1 base and J 5 bases, leaving 11 bases between the germline ends. CDR3: CAWSGRGVNEKLFF. In DNA, the CDR3 is TGTGCCTGGAGTGGACGGGGTGTCAATGAAAAACTGTTTTTT.

The rearrangement joins TRBV6-5 to TRBJ1-1; D gene uncertain. Germline V gene lookup returns CDR1 MNHEY and CDR2 SVGAGI. Trimming left V 0 bases short and J 0 bases short, with 2 bases between. The CDR3 loop spans 13 amino acids. The CDR3 DNA sequence: TGTGCCAGCAGTTACTCGGTGAACACTGAAGCTTTCTTT. Protein: CASSYSVNTEAFF.

The gene calls are TRBV7-2 and TRBJ2-7, with TRBD2 matching over 7 bases. Germline V lookup: CDR1 SGHTA, CDR2 FQGNSA. J gave up 2 bases and V 1 base, and 5 bases lay outside the gene matches. The CDR3 runs 15 residues. CDR3 DNA: TGTGCCAGCAGCTTAGTCCTAGCGGAGGCCTACGAGCAGTACTTC. This translates into CASSLVLAEAYEQYF.

This chain uses TRBV7-9 with TRBJ2-5; D is ambiguous. V lost 5 bases and J lost 5, with 9 bases in between. The CDR3 runs to 12 residues. Germline loops: CDR1 SEHNR, CDR2 FQNEAQ (reference sequence). The CDR3 here is CASSLRSETQYF. DNA of the CDR3: TGTGCCAGCAGCCTTAGGAGTGAGACCCAGTACTTC.

This rearrangement joins TRBV29-1 to TRBJ1-1; D not resolved. Germline CDR1 reads SQVTM; CDR2 reads ANQGSEA. V lost 2 bases and J lost 1, with 5 bases in between. This CDR3 has 12 residues. In DNA form, the CDR3 reads TGCAGCGTTGAATCAGGGAACACTGAAGCTTTCTTT. It translates to CSVESGNTEAFF.

This clone occurred once. The V call is TRBV7-2, the J call TRBJ1-2; TRBD1 might be the D (6 bases). The CDR3 runs 12 residues. Trimming removed 4 bases at V and 5 bases at J, with 8 bases between. Germline assignment: CDR1 SGHTA and CDR2 FQGNSA. CDR3 amino acids: CASSSGTYGYTF. The CDR3 DNA follows: TGTGCCAGCAGCTCCGGGACATATGGCTACACCTTC.

This CDR3 reads CASSVHPHLAGGGNEQFF. The CDR3 coding sequence is TGTGCCAGCAGCGTACATCCCCATCTGGCGGGGGGCGGGAATGAGCAGTTCTTC. This chain joins TRBV9 and TRBJ2-1; TRBD2 matches 8 bases. Per the germline V gene, CDR1 is SGDLS and CDR2 is YYNGEE. V lost 1 base, J lost 7 bases, and 16 bases stayed unmatched. The CDR3 runs to 18 residues. Drawing the rest from reference TRBV9 and TRBJ2-1, the complete variable domain is DSGVTQTPKHLITATGQRVTLRCSPRSGDLSVYWYQQSLDQGLQFLIQYYNGEERAKGNILERFSAQQFPDLHSELNLSSLELGDSALYFCASSVHPHLAGGGNEQFFGPGTRLTVL.

About this clone: A read error may produce the germline difference seen at one junction end. The genes are TRBV30 and TRBJ1-6; D perhaps matches TRBD1 (6 bases). Germline V CDR1 and CDR2: GTSNPN, SVGIG (reference sequence). The CDR3 loop spans 13 amino acids. The CDR3 is CAWSQGHNLPLHF. The CDR3 coding sequence is TGTGCCTGGTCCCAGGGACATAATTTACCCCTCCACTTT.

V gene TRBV6-1 combines with J gene TRBJ1-2; TRBD1 aligns across 10 bases. CDR1 MNHNS and CDR2 SASEGT come from the germline V gene. The CDR3 consists of 15 residues. V trimming: 3 bases; J trimming: 4 bases; junction bases outside the gene matches: 5. The chain's CDR3 is CASSDGTGDFYGYTF. As DNA, the CDR3 is TGTGCCAGCAGTGATGGGACAGGGGATTTCTATGGCTACACCTTC.

This chain connects TRBV5-1 to TRBJ1-5, with D tentatively TRBD1 (5 bases). The germline V gene encodes CDR1 SGHRS and CDR2 YFSETQ. Trimming removed 8 bases at V and 1 base at J, with 16 bases between. CDR3 length: 15 residues. In nucleotides, the CDR3 is TGCGCCAGTCGGGAGACAGATAGCAGCAATCAGCCCCAGCATTTT. Its translation: CASRETDSSNQPQHF.

The J gene is TRBJ1-2, the V gene TRBV10-3, with 11 bases that match TRBD1. The CDR3 spans 17 residues. Germline values: CDR1 ENHRY, CDR2 SYGVKD. V lost 8 bases to trimming and J lost 4 bases; unmatched junction nucleotides: 15. Here the CDR3 reads CAIGTGGVGGTIYGYTF. The CDR3 DNA sequence: TGTGCCATCGGGACAGGGGGTGTCGGGGGCACGATCTATGGCTACACCTTC.

The chain recombines TRBV30 with TRBJ1-3; the D is unclear. Trimming left V 5 bases short and J 3 bases short, with 14 bases between. This CDR3 contains 14 residues. Germline loops: CDR1 GTSNPN, CDR2 SVGIG (reference sequence). For the CDR3, the DNA is TGTGCCTGGGCCCTCCTGGGCGGTGGAAACACCATATATTTT. This sequence encodes CAWALLGGGNTIYF.

This chain uses TRBV14 with TRBJ1-2; possible D gene TRBD1, 5 bases. V gave up 1 base and J gave up 11 bases, with 14 bases separating them. The CDR3 is 13 amino acids. Germline CDR1 is SGHDN and CDR2 is FVKESK. The CDR3 DNA sequence: TGTGCCAGCAGCCAAGGAGGGACGATGAGGTACACCTTC. It is translated as CASSQGGTMRYTF.

As concerns this clone: Other DNA sequences of this sample code for an identical CDR3. The chain has TRBV27 and TRBJ1-1; D remains unclear. Trimming shortened V by 3 bases and J by 8 bases, and 7 bases separated the two germline ends. Germline V CDR1 and CDR2: MNHEY, SMNVEV (reference sequence). There are 11 residues in the CDR3. The CDR3 DNA is TGTGCCAGCAGTTTTGGGGTAGAAGCTTTCTTT. Its translation is CASSFGVEAFF.

The genes are TRBV2 and TRBJ1-5; 11 bases are a match to TRBD1. Germline V CDR1 and CDR2: SNHLY, FYNNEI. The V segment lost 7 bases and the J segment 10 bases; nucleotides outside the gene matches: 9. The CDR3 length is 14 residues. The CDR3 loop reads CASKGQGVDLPQHF. As DNA, the CDR3 is TGTGCCAGCAAGGGACAGGGGGTGGATTTACCCCAGCATTTT.

The chain links TRBV5-6 to TRBJ1-1; tentative D call: TRBD1 (5 bases). The V and J ends lost 1 base and 3 bases respectively, with 16 bases between them. CDR3 length: 16 residues. From germline, CDR1 is SGHDT and CDR2 YYEEEE. The DNA for the CDR3 is TGTGCCAGCAGCTTGTTGGGGGTAGGGGTGGACACTGAAGCTTTCTTT. Amino acids: CASSLLGVGVDTEAFF. Full variable domain (outside the CDR3, taken from reference TRBV5-6 and TRBJ1-1): DAGVTQSPTHLIKTRGQQVTLRCSPKSGHDTVSWYQQALGQGPQFIFQYYEEEERQRGNFPDRFSGHQFPNYSSELNVNALLLGDSALYLCASSLLGVGVDTEAFFGQGTRLTVV.

In its sample, this clone was seen a few times. V is TRBV11-2 and J is TRBJ2-1, with TRBD2 matching over 7 bases. The V segment lost 4 bases and the J segment 6 bases; nucleotides outside the gene matches: 9. The CDR3 length is 15 residues. The V gene's germline CDR1 is SGHAT and CDR2 FQNNGV. CDR3 sequence (DNA): TGTGCCAGCAGCTGGGGGACTACCAACAGCAATGAGCAGTTCTTC. Amino acids: CASSWGTTNSNEQFF.